The entry below describes one TCR beta chain. The entry originates in a study of OX40 agonist ivuxolimab in advanced cancers. The CDR3 runs 12 residues. Germline loops: CDR1 SGHVS, CDR2 FNYEAQ. V was shortened by 3 bases and J by 7 bases, with 9 bases between the two germline ends. Assay: immunoSEQ multiplex PCR; the TCRdb copy retains only in-frame clones and omits some. The data show 35,000 to 40,000 clones, around 80% seen once. Sequencing used CD4+ or CD8+ T cells sorted from blood, obtained in a trial of the OX40 agonist ivuxolimab. The genes are TRBV7-6 and TRBJ1-1; D gene uncertain. This receptor was obtained from an adult with an advanced solid tumor such as melanoma, head and neck, liver or kidney cancer. The CDR3 DNA reads TGTGCCAGCAGCTTGGGCGACGGTGAAGCTTTCTTT. It translates to CASSLGDGEAFF.